The entry that follows covers one T cell receptor (beta chain) sequence. Germline trimming cut 3 bases from V and 9 bases from J; bases unmatched to any gene: 6. The CDR3 extends over 13 amino acids. Germline V lookup: CDR1 DFQATT, CDR2 SNEGSKA (reference sequence). Profiling relied on immunoSEQ multiplex PCR, and the TCRdb table lists in-frame clones only, not all of them. The sample yields over 200,000 clones, about four fifths seen once. The data derive from a study of blood T cell repertoires in COVID-19. This clonotype was sampled from a woman aged 40 to 50 with active or convalescent COVID-19. Sample: peripheral blood. This sequence joins TRBV20-1 and TRBJ2-1; 9 bases agree with TRBD1. As DNA, the CDR3 is TGCAGTGCTAGTTTACAGGGGGCCGGTGAGCAGTTCTTC. Translation gives CSASLQGAGEQFF.